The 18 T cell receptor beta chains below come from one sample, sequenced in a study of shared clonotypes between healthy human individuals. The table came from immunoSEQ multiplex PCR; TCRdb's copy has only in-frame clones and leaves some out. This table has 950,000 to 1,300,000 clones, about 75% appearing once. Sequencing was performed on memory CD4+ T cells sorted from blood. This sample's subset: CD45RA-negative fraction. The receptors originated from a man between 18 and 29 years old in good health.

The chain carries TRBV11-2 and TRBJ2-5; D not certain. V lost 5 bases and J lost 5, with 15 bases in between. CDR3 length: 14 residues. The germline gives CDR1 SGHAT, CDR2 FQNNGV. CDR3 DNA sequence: TGTGCCAGCAGCCTTGGCCCCGTGTGGGAGACCCAGTACTTC. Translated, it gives CASSLGPVWETQYF. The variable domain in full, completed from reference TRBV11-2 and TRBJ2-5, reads EAGVAQSPRYKIIEKRQSVAFWCNPISGHATLYWYQQILGQGPKLLIQFQNNGVVDDSQLPKDRFSAERLKGVDSTLKIQPAKLEDSAVYLCASSLGPVWETQYFGPGTRLLVL.

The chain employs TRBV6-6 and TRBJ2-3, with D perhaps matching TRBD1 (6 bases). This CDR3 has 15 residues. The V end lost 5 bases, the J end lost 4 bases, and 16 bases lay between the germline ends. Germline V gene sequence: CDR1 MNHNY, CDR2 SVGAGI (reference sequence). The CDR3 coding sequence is TGTGCCAGCAGTAGACAGGTTAATCCCGCAGATACGCAGTATTTT. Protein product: CASSRQVNPADTQYF.

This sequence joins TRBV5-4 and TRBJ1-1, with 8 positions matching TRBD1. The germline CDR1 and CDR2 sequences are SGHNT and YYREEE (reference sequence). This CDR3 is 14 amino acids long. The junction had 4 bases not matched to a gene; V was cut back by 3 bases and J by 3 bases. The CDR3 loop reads CASSYDRGDTEAFF. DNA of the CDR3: TGTGCCAGCAGCTACGACAGGGGCGACACTGAAGCTTTCTTT.

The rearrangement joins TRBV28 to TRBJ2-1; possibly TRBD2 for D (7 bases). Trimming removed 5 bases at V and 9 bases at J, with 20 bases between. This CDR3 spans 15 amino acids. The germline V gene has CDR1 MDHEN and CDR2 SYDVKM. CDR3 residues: CASSLGGARPFEQFF. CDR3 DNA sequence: TGTGCCAGCAGTCTTGGGGGGGCCCGACCGTTTGAGCAGTTCTTC.

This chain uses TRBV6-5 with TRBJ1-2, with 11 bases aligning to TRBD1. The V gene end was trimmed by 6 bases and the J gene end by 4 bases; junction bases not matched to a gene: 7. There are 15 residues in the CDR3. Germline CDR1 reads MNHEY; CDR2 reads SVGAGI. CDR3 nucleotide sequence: TGTGCCAGCAGACTTTTTGGGACAGGGGGCTATGGCTACACCTTC. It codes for CASRLFGTGGYGYTF.

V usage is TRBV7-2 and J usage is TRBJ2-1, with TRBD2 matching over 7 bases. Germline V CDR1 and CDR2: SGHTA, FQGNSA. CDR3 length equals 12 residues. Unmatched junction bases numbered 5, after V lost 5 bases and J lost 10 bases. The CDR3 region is CASSLTSIEQFF. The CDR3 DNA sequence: TGTGCCAGCAGCCTGACTAGCATCGAGCAGTTCTTC.

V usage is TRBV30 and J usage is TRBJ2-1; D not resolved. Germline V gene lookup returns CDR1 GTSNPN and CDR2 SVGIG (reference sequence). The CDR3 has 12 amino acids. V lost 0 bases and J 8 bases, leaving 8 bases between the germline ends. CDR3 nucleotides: TGTGCCTGGAGTGTATTCAGCTATGAGCAGTTCTTC. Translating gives CAWSVFSYEQFF.

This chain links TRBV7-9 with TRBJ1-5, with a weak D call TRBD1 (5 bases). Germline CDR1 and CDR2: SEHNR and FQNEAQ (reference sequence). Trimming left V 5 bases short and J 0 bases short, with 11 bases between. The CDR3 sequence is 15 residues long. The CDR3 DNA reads TGTGCCAGCAGCCGGGGAGGGGATAGCAATCAGCCCCAGCATTTT. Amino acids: CASSRGGDSNQPQHF.

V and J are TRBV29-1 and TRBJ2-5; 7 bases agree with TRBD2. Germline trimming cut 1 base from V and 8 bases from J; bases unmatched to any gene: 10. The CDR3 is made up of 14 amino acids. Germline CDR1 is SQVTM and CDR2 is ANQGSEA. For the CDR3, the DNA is TGCAGCGTTGAAGTCCTAGCGGCCGCCGGAACCCAGTACTTC. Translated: CSVEVLAAAGTQYF.

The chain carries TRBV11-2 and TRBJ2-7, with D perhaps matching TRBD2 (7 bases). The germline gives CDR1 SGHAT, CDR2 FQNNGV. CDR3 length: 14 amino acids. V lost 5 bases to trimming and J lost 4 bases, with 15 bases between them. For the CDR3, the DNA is TGTGCCAGCAGCATCGGGGGGCTAGCATACGAGCAGTACTTC. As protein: CASSIGGLAYEQYF.

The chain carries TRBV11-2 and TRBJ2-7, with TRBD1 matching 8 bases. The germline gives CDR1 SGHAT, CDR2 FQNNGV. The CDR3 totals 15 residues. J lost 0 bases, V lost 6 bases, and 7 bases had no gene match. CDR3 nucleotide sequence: TGTGCCAGCAGGGCCGGGACAGGCTACTCCTACGAGCAGTACTTC. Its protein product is CASRAGTGYSYEQYF.

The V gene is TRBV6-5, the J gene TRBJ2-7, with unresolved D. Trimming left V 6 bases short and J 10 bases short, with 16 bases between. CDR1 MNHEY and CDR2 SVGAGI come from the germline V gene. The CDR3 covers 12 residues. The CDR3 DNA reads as TGTGCCAGCAGCCCTGGGTCATGGGGACAGTACTTC. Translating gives CASSPGSWGQYF.

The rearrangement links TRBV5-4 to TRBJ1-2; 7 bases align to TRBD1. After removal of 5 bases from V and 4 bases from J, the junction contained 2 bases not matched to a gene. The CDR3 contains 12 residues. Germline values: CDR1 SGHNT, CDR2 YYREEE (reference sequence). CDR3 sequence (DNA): TGTGCCAGCAGGGGGGACAGCTATGGCTACACCTTC. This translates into CASRGDSYGYTF.

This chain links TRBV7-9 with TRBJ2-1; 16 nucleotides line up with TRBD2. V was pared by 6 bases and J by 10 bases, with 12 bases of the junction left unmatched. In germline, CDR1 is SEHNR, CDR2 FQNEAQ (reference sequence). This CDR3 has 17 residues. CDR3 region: CASRPPGLAGGPGEQFF. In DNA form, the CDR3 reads TGTGCCAGCAGACCTCCGGGACTAGCGGGAGGGCCGGGGGAGCAGTTCTTC.

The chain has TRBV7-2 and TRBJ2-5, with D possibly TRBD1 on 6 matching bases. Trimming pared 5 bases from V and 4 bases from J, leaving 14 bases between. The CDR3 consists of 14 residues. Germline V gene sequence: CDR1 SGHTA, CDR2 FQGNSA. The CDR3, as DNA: TGTGCCAGCAGCGAACAGGGTCCTCGAGAGACCCAGTACTTC. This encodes CASSEQGPRETQYF.

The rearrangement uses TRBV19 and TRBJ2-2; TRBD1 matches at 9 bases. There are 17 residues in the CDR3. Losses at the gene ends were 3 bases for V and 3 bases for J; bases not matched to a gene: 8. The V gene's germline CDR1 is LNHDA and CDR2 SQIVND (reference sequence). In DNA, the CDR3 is TGTGCCAGTAGTATTATAGGGGACAGGGTGGACACCGGGGAGCTGTTTTTT. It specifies CASSIIGDRVDTGELFF. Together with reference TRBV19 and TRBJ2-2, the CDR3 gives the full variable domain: DGGITQSPKYLFRKEGQNVTLSCEQNLNHDAMYWYRQDPGQGLRLIYYSQIVNDFQKGDIAEGYSVSREKKESFPLTVTSAQKNPTAFYLCASSIIGDRVDTGELFFGEGSRLTVL.

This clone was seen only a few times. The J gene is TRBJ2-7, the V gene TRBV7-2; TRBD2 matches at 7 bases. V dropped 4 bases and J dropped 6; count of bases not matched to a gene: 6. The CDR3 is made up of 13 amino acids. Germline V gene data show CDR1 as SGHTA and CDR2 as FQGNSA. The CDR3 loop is CASSSLPSGEQYF. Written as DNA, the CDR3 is TGTGCCAGCAGCTCTCTCCCTAGCGGCGAGCAGTACTTC.

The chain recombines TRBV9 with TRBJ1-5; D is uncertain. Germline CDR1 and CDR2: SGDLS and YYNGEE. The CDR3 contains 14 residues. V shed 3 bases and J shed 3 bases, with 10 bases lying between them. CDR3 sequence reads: CASSDGRANQPQHF. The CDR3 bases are TGTGCCAGCAGCGATGGACGGGCCAATCAGCCCCAGCATTTT.